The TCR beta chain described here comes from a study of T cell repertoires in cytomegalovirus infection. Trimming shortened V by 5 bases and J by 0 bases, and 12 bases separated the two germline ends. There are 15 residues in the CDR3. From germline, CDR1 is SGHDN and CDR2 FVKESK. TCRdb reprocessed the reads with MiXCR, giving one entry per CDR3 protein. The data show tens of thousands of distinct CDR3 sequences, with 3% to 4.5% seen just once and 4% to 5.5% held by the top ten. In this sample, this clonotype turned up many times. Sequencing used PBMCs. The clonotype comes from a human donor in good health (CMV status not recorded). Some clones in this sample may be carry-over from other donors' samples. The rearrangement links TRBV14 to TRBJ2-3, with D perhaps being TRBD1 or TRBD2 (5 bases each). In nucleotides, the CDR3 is TGTGCCAGCAGCGTGGGTGGGGGAAGCACAGATACGCAGTATTTT. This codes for CASSVGGGSTDTQYF.